Below, one T cell receptor beta chain is given with its context. This specimen belongs to a study of T cell changes during pregnancy in multiple sclerosis. The length of the CDR3 is 14 residues. V trimming: 7 bases; J trimming: 2 bases; junction bases outside the gene matches: 8. The germline V gene encodes CDR1 SGHRS and CDR2 YFSETQ. Produced via immunoSEQ multiplex PCR; TCRdb's table is partial and in-frame only. The data contain 38,000 or so clones, 80% to 95% of them singletons. The sample in question was CD8+ T cells from peripheral blood mononuclear cells, obtained in the first trimester of pregnancy. The chain recombines TRBV5-1 with TRBJ2-7; 8 bases agree with TRBD1. This TCR was sampled from a female donor with multiple sclerosis, enrolled in a pregnancy study. DNA of the CDR3: TGCGCCAGCCAGGGGGCCGGCAGACCCTACGAGCAGTACTTC. It encodes CASQGAGRPYEQYF.